Following are 25 T cell receptor beta chains from one sample sequenced in a study of T cell clonality in common variable immunodeficiency. Some clones are missing from TCRdb's copy, which holds only in-frame ones; the method was immunoSEQ multiplex PCR. Sampling found about 47,000 clones, none seen once. The material sequenced was peripheral blood mononuclear cells. The receptors stem from a person aged 18 to 75 in good health.

This clone was found many times. The read gets to within 3 residues of the CDR3 end, and the germline J gene fills in the rest. The chain has TRBV7-9 and TRBJ2-7; D is possibly TRBD1 (6 bases). The ends were cut back, 1 base at V and 0 bases at J, with 7 bases in the middle. Germline CDR1 is SEHNR and CDR2 is FQNEAQ (reference sequence). The CDR3 extends over 14 amino acids. The CDR3 sequence: CASSLGQASYEQYF. The covered CDR3 bases are TGTGCCAGCAGCTTAGGACAGGCCTCCTACGAG.

This clone has at least ten counts. The read ends 3 residues early relative to the CDR3; the germline J gene fills the gap. V is TRBV7-6 and J is TRBJ2-5, with D uncertain. CDR3 length equals 13 residues. Germline-derived CDR1 and CDR2 are SGHVS and FNYEAQ. The part of the CDR3 DNA that was read is TGTGCCAGCAGCTCTACTCCCACTTTTACC. Its protein product is CASSSTPTFT. The complete CDR3 sequence is CASSSTPTFTQYF.

This clone came up many times. The missing CDR3 end, 3 residues past where the read stops, is filled in from the germline J gene. The chain recombines TRBV2 with TRBJ2-5; 12 bases are shared with TRBD2. V lost 5 bases to trimming and J lost 3 bases; unmatched junction nucleotides: 4. Germline CDR1 reads SNHLY; CDR2 reads FYNNEI. This CDR3 is 15 amino acids long. Incomplete CDR3 DNA: TGTGCCAGCAGTCTAGCGGGGGGGTCAAAAGAGACC. It yields the protein CASSLAGGSKET. The whole CDR3 region reads CASSLAGGSKETQYF.

This clone was counted many times. The CDR3 goes on 3 residues after the read ends, and that part is filled in from the germline J gene. V usage is TRBV19 and J usage is TRBJ2-1; weak D call: TRBD2 (5 bases). The CDR3 has 16 residues. The V end was cut by 7 bases, the J end by 3 bases, with 19 bases between. Looked up from germline, CDR1 is LNHDA and CDR2 is SQIVND (reference sequence). CDR3 bases read: TGTGCCAGTAAAAAGGCGGGCAGCTCAAACTACAATGAG. This translates into CASKKAGSSNYNE. The entire CDR3 protein reads CASKKAGSSNYNEQFF.

This clone has a count of ten or more. The read ends 3 residues early relative to the CDR3; the germline J gene fills the gap. The chain recombines TRBV2 with TRBJ2-3, with TRBD1 as a possible D gene (6 bases). CDR1 SNHLY and CDR2 FYNNEI come from the germline V gene. The CDR3 is 14 amino acids. Trimming shortened V by 6 bases and J by 1 base, and 11 bases separated the two germline ends. The CDR3 bases that were read are TGTGCCAGCAGGTCAAGACAGGGCACAGATACG. It yields the protein CASRSRQGTDT. The CDR3 in its entirety is CASRSRQGTDTQYF. Full variable domain (remainder filled in from reference TRBV2 and TRBJ2-3): EPEVTQTPSHQVTQMGQEVILRCVPISNHLYFYWYRQILGQKVEFLVSFYNNEISEKSEIFDDQFSVERPDGSNFTLKIRSTKLEDSAMYFCASRSRQGTDTQYFGPGTRLTVL.

Ten or more counts support this clone. CDR3 DNA, as far as it was read: TGTGCCACCAGCAGACCAGGGGGCTCCTACAATGAG. Translated: CATSRPGGSYNE. The whole CDR3 protein reads CATSRPGGSYNEQFF. This chain joins TRBV15 and TRBJ2-1, with TRBD1 identical over 7 bases. The sequenced fragment ends 3 residues before the CDR3 boundary, so the rest is inferred from the germline J gene. The CDR3 length is 15 residues. The germline V gene has CDR1 LNHNV and CDR2 YYDKDF (reference sequence). The junction had 1 base not matched to a gene; V was cut back by 2 bases and J by 0 bases.

This clone appeared many times. The read stops 3 residues short of the end of the CDR3; the missing end is completed from the germline J gene. V is TRBV5-6 and J is TRBJ2-7, with 8 bases fitting TRBD1. The CDR3 is 15 residues long. Trimming took 4 bases from V and 4 from J; bases not matched to a gene: 10. Germline-derived CDR1 and CDR2 are SGHDT and YYEEEE. CDR3 sequence: CASSRYTDRVYEQYF. The CDR3 DNA, read in part, is TGTGCCAGCAGCCGTTATACGGACAGGGTTTACGAG.

This clone was seen repeatedly, ten times or more. Coverage ceases 3 residues before the CDR3 finishes, and the germline J gene fills in the end. V gene TRBV11-1 combines with J gene TRBJ1-1; D remains ambiguous. There are 13 residues in the CDR3. Germline V gene data show CDR1 as SGHAT and CDR2 as FQDESV (reference sequence). Trimming stripped 3 bases from V and 1 base from J, with 6 bases between. CDR3 DNA (partial): TGTGCCAGCAGCTTTACAACGAACACTGAA. Its protein is CASSFTTNTE. The complete CDR3 sequence is CASSFTTNTEAFF.

In its sample, this clone was seen many times. Partial CDR3 DNA: TGTGCCAGCAGCTTGCAGGTATCCGAG. This encodes CASSLQVSE. Given in full, the CDR3 is CASSLQVSEQYF. The V call is TRBV5-6, the J call TRBJ2-7, with no clear D. With the read ending 3 residues before the CDR3 end, the germline J gene is used to fill in that end. V lost 1 base, J lost 6 bases, and 8 bases lay in between. CDR1 SGHDT and CDR2 YYEEEE come from the germline V gene. CDR3 length equals 12 residues.

This clone was detected many times. The read falls 3 residues short of the CDR3 end, and the missing part is taken from the germline J gene. The V and J genes are TRBV5-1 and TRBJ1-3; 7 nucleotides line up with TRBD1. Germline-derived CDR1 and CDR2 are SGHRS and YFSETQ. J lost 1 base, V lost 2 bases, and 6 bases had no gene match. This CDR3 is 16 amino acids long. The DNA read from the CDR3 is TGCGCCAGCAGCTTACCAGGGGGGACTTCTGGAAACACC. Amino acids: CASSLPGGTSGNT. The CDR3 in full is CASSLPGGTSGNTIYF.

Ten or more counts support this clone. The sequence runs out 3 residues before the end of the CDR3; the remainder is reconstructed from the germline J gene. The chain employs TRBV5-6 and TRBJ1-2; possibly TRBD1 for D (5 bases). The CDR3 runs to 15 residues. Germline V CDR1 and CDR2: SGHDT, YYEEEE. V lost 2 bases and J 4 bases, leaving 15 bases between the germline ends. Incomplete CDR3 DNA: TGTGCCAGCAGCTTACCCCCCGGACACGGCTATGGC. It yields the protein CASSLPPGHGYG. From start to end, the CDR3 is CASSLPPGHGYGYTF.

In this sample, this clone turned up many times. With the read ending 3 residues before the CDR3 end, the germline J gene is used to fill in that end. The chain links TRBV5-1 to TRBJ2-1; D possibly corresponds to TRBD2 (5 bases). Trimming left V 4 bases short and J 1 base short, with 15 bases between. Germline CDR1 is SGHRS and CDR2 is YFSETQ. There are 16 residues in the CDR3. The part of the CDR3 DNA that was read is TGCGCCAGCAGCCACGGGGATACGAAGTCCTACAATGAG. Its translation: CASSHGDTKSYNE. The complete CDR3 sequence is CASSHGDTKSYNEQFF.

This clone appeared many times. The sequenced fragment ends 3 residues before the CDR3 boundary, so the rest is inferred from the germline J gene. The V call is TRBV9, the J call TRBJ1-2; 8 bases line up with TRBD1. The CDR3 sequence is 13 residues long. Germline CDR1 and CDR2: SGDLS and YYNGEE. Germline trimming cut 3 bases from V and 6 bases from J; bases unmatched to any gene: 4. Incomplete CDR3 DNA: TGTGCCAGCAGCGCCAGGGGGCTTAATGGC. The encoded protein is CASSARGLNG. From start to end, the CDR3 is CASSARGLNGYTF.

There are many counts of this clone. The read stops 3 residues short of the end of the CDR3; the missing end is completed from the germline J gene. The chain employs TRBV20-1 and TRBJ2-1; 12 bases map to TRBD2. This CDR3 has 13 residues. Per germline, CDR1 DFQATT and CDR2 SNEGSKA (reference sequence). V was pared by 6 bases and J by 7 bases, with 4 bases of the junction left unmatched. CDR3 loop: CSALAGGQNEQFF. The sequenced CDR3 bases are TGCAGTGCCCTAGCGGGGGGGCAAAATGAG.

This clone was detected many times. Coverage ceases 3 residues before the CDR3 finishes, and the germline J gene fills in the end. The chain carries TRBV20-1 and TRBJ1-5; 9 bases match TRBD1. This CDR3 is built from 16 residues. Germline V gives CDR1 DFQATT, CDR2 SNEGSKA (reference sequence). V trimming: 5 bases; J trimming: 0 bases; junction bases outside the gene matches: 8. The DNA read from the CDR3 is TGCAGTGCTTTAACAGGGGGCTGGGCTAGCAATCAGCCC. This sequence encodes CSALTGGWASNQP. The full-length CDR3 reads as CSALTGGWASNQPQHF.

This clone was counted at least ten times. The part of the CDR3 DNA that was read is TGTGCCAGTAGTATAGAAGGGCGCCACACAGATACG. Translating gives CASSIEGRHTDT. The complete CDR3 sequence is CASSIEGRHTDTQYF. The chain carries TRBV19 and TRBJ2-3; the D is unclear. The read stops 3 residues short of the end of the CDR3; the missing end is completed from the germline J gene. Per germline, CDR1 LNHDA and CDR2 SQIVND (reference sequence). Trimming cost V 0 bases and J 2 bases, with 9 bases left between them. The CDR3 extends over 15 amino acids.

This clone was seen repeatedly, ten times or more. The read comes to an end 3 residues before the CDR3 does, leaving the germline J gene to fill in the end. The chain recombines TRBV10-3 with TRBJ2-7; 7 nucleotides match TRBD2. The germline gives CDR1 ENHRY, CDR2 SYGVKD. The CDR3 length is 12 residues. V trimming: 10 bases; J trimming: 2 bases; junction bases outside the gene matches: 5. The CDR3 sequence is CATRSGTYEQYF. Incomplete CDR3 DNA: TGTGCCACAAGAAGCGGGACCTACGAG.

This clone was observed at least ten times. The read finishes 3 residues shy of the CDR3 end, and the germline J gene is used to complete it. The rearrangement uses TRBV11-3 and TRBJ2-7; 7 bases match TRBD1. After removal of 5 bases from V and 2 bases from J, the junction contained 6 bases not matched to a gene. This CDR3 is built from 14 residues. From germline, CDR1 is SGHNT and CDR2 YENEEA. CDR3 residues: CASSRWDSPYEQYF. The CDR3 bases that were read are TGTGCCAGCAGCCGATGGGACAGCCCCTACGAG.

The sample holds many counts of this clone. The missing CDR3 end, 3 residues past where the read stops, is filled in from the germline J gene. This chain uses TRBV11-3 with TRBJ2-2; perhaps TRBD1 as D (5 bases). Germline CDR1 reads SGHNT; CDR2 reads YENEEA. The length of the CDR3 is 14 residues. V was shortened by 4 bases and J by 1 base, with 7 bases between the two germline ends. CDR3 amino acids: CASSSTGNTGELFF. The CDR3 bases that were read are TGTGCCAGCAGCTCCACAGGGAACACCGGGGAG.

This clone appeared many times. The CDR3 extends 3 residues past the end of the read, so its final part is completed from the germline J gene. The J gene is TRBJ2-1, the V gene TRBV10-3; 13 positions match TRBD2. The CDR3 spans 16 residues. Germline V gene data show CDR1 as ENHRY and CDR2 as SYGVKD. J was trimmed by 6 bases and V by 4 bases; bases with no gene match: 6. The CDR3 sequence is CAISGPGLAGPNEQFF. Incomplete CDR3 DNA: TGTGCCATCAGTGGACCGGGACTAGCGGGACCCAATGAG.

As regards this clone: The sequence runs out 3 residues before the end of the CDR3; the remainder is reconstructed from the germline J gene. The chain recombines TRBV2 with TRBJ1-1; D gene unclear. This CDR3 has 13 residues. Germline assignment: CDR1 SNHLY and CDR2 FYNNEI. The V and J ends lost 2 bases and 1 base respectively, with 5 bases between them. The DNA read from the CDR3 is TGTGCCAGCAGTGAATTTAAGAACACTGAA. It is translated as CASSEFKNTE. The full CDR3 sequence reads CASSEFKNTEAFF.

This clone was seen many times. The sequenced fragment ends 3 residues before the CDR3 boundary, so the rest is inferred from the germline J gene. The chain recombines TRBV20-1 with TRBJ2-3; D is unresolved. V was clipped by 1 base and J by 1 base, with 15 bases between them. CDR1 DFQATT and CDR2 SNEGSKA come from the germline V gene (reference sequence). The CDR3 is 16 amino acids. CDR3 region: CSARVVQRYGTDTQYF. Partial CDR3 DNA: TGCAGTGCTAGAGTTGTCCAGCGTTACGGCACAGATACG.

This clone was detected ten times or more. The read falls 3 residues short of the CDR3 end, and the missing part is taken from the germline J gene. The chain is built from TRBV20-1 and TRBJ2-2, with 8 nucleotides matching TRBD2. Germline V CDR1 and CDR2: DFQATT, SNEGSKA (reference sequence). The CDR3 spans 16 residues. Unmatched junction bases numbered 6, after V lost 0 bases and J lost 3 bases. The part of the CDR3 DNA that was read is TGCAGTGCTAGAGAAGAAGGACTAGCTGACACCGGGGAG. Protein: CSAREEGLADTGE. The full CDR3 protein reads CSAREEGLADTGELFF.

This clone was counted ten times or more. The CDR3 goes on 3 residues after the read ends, and that part is filled in from the germline J gene. This rearrangement joins TRBV4-1 to TRBJ2-7, with 10 nucleotides matching TRBD1. The germline V gene encodes CDR1 MGHRA and CDR2 YSYEKL. The CDR3 extends over 15 amino acids. J lost 3 bases, V lost 1 base, and 3 bases had no gene match. The CDR3 sequence is CASSQADRGLYEQYF. CDR3 DNA (partial): TGCGCCAGCAGCCAAGCAGACAGGGGGCTCTACGAG.

This clone has a count of ten or more. The CDR3 end lies 3 residues beyond the end of the read and is filled in from the germline J gene. V and J are TRBV19 and TRBJ2-1; 9 bases are a match to TRBD1. The germline V gene has CDR1 LNHDA and CDR2 SQIVND (reference sequence). V was pared by 9 bases and J by 8 bases, with 14 bases of the junction left unmatched. The CDR3 loop spans 15 amino acids. CDR3: CASPPVDRGCDEQFF. The sequenced part of the CDR3 DNA is TGTGCCAGCCCCCCGGTCGACAGGGGGTGCGATGAG.